These 23 T cell receptor beta chains came from one sample sequenced in a study of shared clonotypes between healthy human individuals. The table came from immunoSEQ multiplex PCR; TCRdb's copy has only in-frame clones and leaves some out. The data hold fewer than 650,000 clones, with about 79% observed a single time. What was sequenced was PBMCs. The origin of the receptors is a woman in her forties in good health. Some clones in this sample may be carry-over from other donors' samples.

V is TRBV10-3 and J is TRBJ2-3; 9 nucleotides line up with TRBD2. V was pared by 10 bases and J by 5 bases, with 10 bases of the junction left unmatched. The CDR3 length is 14 residues. In germline, CDR1 is ENHRY, CDR2 SYGVKD. This CDR3 reads CATRAGGSRDTQYF. CDR3 in DNA: TGTGCCACCCGAGCGGGAGGTTCCAGAGATACGCAGTATTTT.

The rearrangement uses TRBV11-3 and TRBJ2-5; TRBD2 matches at 8 bases. The V gene end was trimmed by 4 bases and the J gene end by 5 bases; junction bases not matched to a gene: 3. The CDR3 is 13 residues long. Germline V CDR1 and CDR2: SGHNT, YENEEA. CDR3 coding DNA: TGTGCCAGCAGCTCGACTAGCGAGGAGACCCAGTACTTC. Translated: CASSSTSEETQYF.

This clone was picked up a small number of times. V usage is TRBV2 and J usage is TRBJ2-3, with D possibly being TRBD1 (5 bases). CDR3 length equals 12 residues. With 8 bases removed from V and 6 bases from J, the gap between germline ends came to 12 bases. Per the germline V gene, CDR1 is SNHLY and CDR2 is FYNNEI. The CDR3 coding sequence is TGTGCCAGCGGTCAGGGCATGGATACGCAGTATTTT. Protein product: CASGQGMDTQYF.

This chain uses TRBV2 with TRBJ2-3; TRBD2 matches 13 bases. The V segment lost 6 bases and the J segment 6 bases; nucleotides outside the gene matches: 3. This CDR3 has 14 amino acids. Germline lookup yields CDR1 SNHLY and CDR2 FYNNEI. The CDR3 loop reads CASRKGLAGDTQYF. In nucleotides, the CDR3 is TGTGCCAGCAGGAAGGGACTAGCGGGGGATACGCAGTATTTT.

This clone came up a few times. The V gene is TRBV14, the J gene TRBJ1-2, with 8 bases fitting TRBD1. Germline V gene data show CDR1 as SGHDN and CDR2 as FVKESK. CDR3 length: 15 amino acids. V shed 3 bases, J shed 3 bases, and the junction held 6 bases outside the gene matches. The CDR3 coding sequence is TGTGCCAGCAGCCATCAGGGGGCGCGGCACTATGGCTACACCTTC. This gives the protein CASSHQGARHYGYTF.

This clone was counted once. The V call is TRBV19, the J call TRBJ2-2; D perhaps matches TRBD1 (5 bases). The V end lost 8 bases, the J end lost 6 bases, and 16 bases lay between the germline ends. Germline lookup yields CDR1 LNHDA and CDR2 SQIVND (reference sequence). The CDR3 is 14 amino acids. CDR3 loop: CASSEGVSSGELFF. DNA for the CDR3: TGTGCCAGTTCCGAAGGGGTTTCGTCCGGGGAGCTGTTTTTT.

Regarding this clone: A single base separates this from a much larger clone, so it may be a read error. The chain joins TRBV7-2 to TRBJ1-2; D remains unclear. This CDR3 has 12 residues. Trimming pared 3 bases from V and 5 bases from J, leaving 7 bases between. Germline V gene lookup returns CDR1 SGHTA and CDR2 FQGNSA. The CDR3 protein is CASSFTAYGYTF. Written as DNA, the CDR3 is TGTGCCAGCAGCTTTACAGCATATGGCTACACCTTC.

This rearrangement joins TRBV7-9 to TRBJ1-1, with 9 positions matching TRBD1. The CDR3 consists of 16 residues. Germline values: CDR1 SEHNR, CDR2 FQNEAQ (reference sequence). V was pared by 1 base and J by 5 bases, with 8 bases of the junction left unmatched. CDR3 DNA: TGTGCCAGCAGCTTAGTCGGGGACAGGGCGGAGACTGAAGCTTTCTTT. Translated: CASSLVGDRAETEAFF. The variable domain in full, completed from reference TRBV7-9 and TRBJ1-1, reads DTGVSQNPRHKITKRGQNVTFRCDPISEHNRLYWYRQTLGQGPEFLTYFQNEAQLEKSRLLSDRFSAERPKGSFSTLEIQRTEQGDSAMYLCASSLVGDRAETEAFFGQGTRLTVV.

In this sample, this clone turned up many times. The same CDR3 can be traced to other DNA sequences in this sample. The chain uses TRBV9 and TRBJ1-1, with D hard to call. V was cut by 0 bases and J by 7 bases, with 10 bases left in between. From germline, CDR1 is SGDLS and CDR2 YYNGEE. This CDR3 comprises 13 residues. CDR3 bases: TGTGCCAGCAGCGTAGGGGCAGGCAATGAAGCTTTCTTT. This gives the protein CASSVGAGNEAFF.

V is TRBV15 and J is TRBJ2-1; D not certain. The germline V gene has CDR1 LNHNV and CDR2 YYDKDF (reference sequence). The ends were cut back, 7 bases at V and 5 bases at J, with 15 bases in the middle. This CDR3 comprises 14 residues. Here the CDR3 DNA reads TGTGCCACCAACAGTGAACCTTTGGACAATGAGCAGTTCTTC. Protein sequence: CATNSEPLDNEQFF.

The gene calls are TRBV7-7 and TRBJ1-4; tentative D call: TRBD1 (5 bases). Germline lookup yields CDR1 SSHAT and CDR2 FNYEAQ (reference sequence). The CDR3 covers 13 residues. Trimming stripped 5 bases from V and 8 bases from J, with 12 bases between. The CDR3 loop reads CASSAGVGEKLFF. CDR3 nucleotides: TGTGCCAGCAGCGCGGGGGTTGGGGAAAAACTGTTTTTT.

The chain couples TRBV7-9 to TRBJ2-1; D not certain. The CDR3 runs to 13 residues. V shed 5 bases and J shed 6 bases, with 11 bases lying between them. The germline V gene has CDR1 SEHNR and CDR2 FQNEAQ (reference sequence). Here the CDR3 DNA reads TGTGCCAGCAGCCCGACCGGATTCAATGAGCAGTTCTTC. This gives the protein CASSPTGFNEQFF.

V usage is TRBV7-2 and J usage is TRBJ2-4; 7 bases are shared with TRBD1. This CDR3 contains 15 residues. V lost 5 bases to trimming and J lost 6 bases; unmatched junction nucleotides: 10. CDR1 is SGHTA and CDR2 is FQGNSA in the germline V gene. Here the CDR3 DNA reads TGTGCCAGCAGCACCCCCGGGACAGACATAAACATTCAGTACTTC. It codes for CASSTPGTDINIQYF.

The chain joins TRBV2 to TRBJ2-7; 10 bases are shared with TRBD2. This CDR3 region has 16 residues. V gave up 0 bases and J gave up 2 bases; unmatched junction bases: 4. Germline V CDR1 and CDR2: SNHLY, FYNNEI. The CDR3 DNA is TGTGCCAGCAGTGAAGCCGAGGGGACTAGCGCCTACGAGCAGTACTTC. It encodes CASSEAEGTSAYEQYF.

This chain links TRBV19 with TRBJ2-1, with D perhaps assigned TRBD1 or TRBD2 (7 bases each). V was clipped by 7 bases and J by 8 bases, with 21 bases between them. The germline V gene has CDR1 LNHDA and CDR2 SQIVND (reference sequence). The CDR3 covers 15 residues. DNA of the CDR3: TGTGCCAGTAAATGGGACGGCAGGGGGGGCGATGAGCAGTTCTTC. This sequence encodes CASKWDGRGGDEQFF.

The chain carries TRBV6-1 and TRBJ2-1, with no clear D. V was cut by 2 bases and J by 6 bases, with 17 bases left in between. CDR1 MNHNS and CDR2 SASEGT come from the germline V gene. CDR3 length: 16 residues. The chain's CDR3 is CASSEWPPSVINEQFF. The CDR3 DNA reads as TGTGCCAGCAGTGAATGGCCGCCGTCGGTCATCAATGAGCAGTTCTTC.

The genes are TRBV28 and TRBJ1-5; D not resolved. CDR3 size: 14 residues. The ends were cut back, 4 bases at V and 2 bases at J, with 9 bases in the middle. Per germline, CDR1 MDHEN and CDR2 SYDVKM. The CDR3 protein is CASSWGSGNQPQHF. As DNA, the CDR3 is TGTGCCAGCAGTTGGGGAAGTGGCAATCAGCCCCAGCATTTT.

The genes are TRBV28 and TRBJ2-2; D is ambiguous. Germline loops: CDR1 MDHEN, CDR2 SYDVKM. Trimming took off 7 bases at V and 4 bases at J, with 7 bases between the two ends. This CDR3 spans 12 amino acids. The CDR3 sequence is CASMKSTGELFF. The DNA of the CDR3 is TGTGCCAGCATGAAGAGCACCGGGGAGCTGTTTTTT. Variable domain in full (rest from reference TRBV28 and TRBJ2-2): DVKVTQSSRYLVKRTGEKVFLECVQDMDHENMFWYRQDPGLGLRLIYFSYDVKMKEKGDIPEGYSVSREKKERFSLILESASTNQTSMYLCASMKSTGELFFGEGSRLTVL.

With respect to this clone: Relative to the germline gene, one junction end is altered; a read error may explain this. This specimen includes other DNA sequences encoding the same CDR3. The chain joins TRBV6-1 to TRBJ2-2; TRBD2 is a possible D gene (6 bases). The CDR3 extends over 14 amino acids. Per germline, CDR1 MNHNS and CDR2 SASEGT. CDR3 amino acids: CASSEVADTGGLFF. CDR3 sequence (DNA): TGTGCCAGCAGTGAAGTTGCGGATACCGGGGGGCTGTTTTTT.

This chain links TRBV11-2 with TRBJ2-6; D unclear. With 4 bases removed from V and 0 bases from J, the gap between germline ends came to 19 bases. The germline CDR1 and CDR2 sequences are SGHAT and FQNNGV. The CDR3 consists of 19 residues. CDR3 protein: CASSWAVGSQYSGANVLTF. The CDR3 nucleotides read TGTGCCAGCAGCTGGGCAGTGGGCAGCCAGTACTCTGGGGCCAACGTCCTGACTTTC.

This rearrangement joins TRBV5-1 to TRBJ2-2, with D perhaps matching TRBD1 (5 bases). The CDR3 length is 13 residues. Germline CDR1 is SGHRS and CDR2 is YFSETQ. V was clipped by 4 bases and J by 6 bases, with 10 bases between them. CDR3 coding DNA: TGCGCCAGCAGCCCAGGGTGGTCCGGGGAGCTGTTTTTT. Protein: CASSPGWSGELFF.

This clone was recorded only once. V usage is TRBV6-1 and J usage is TRBJ1-2, with TRBD1 as a possible D gene (6 bases). Germline-derived CDR1 and CDR2 are MNHNS and SASEGT. Trimming cost V 7 bases and J 4 bases, with 10 bases left between them. This CDR3 has 12 amino acids. This chain's CDR3 is CASTTTGYGYTF. DNA of the CDR3: TGTGCCAGCACCACGACAGGCTATGGCTACACCTTC.

This rearrangement joins TRBV19 to TRBJ2-2; 7 bases match TRBD1. Germline CDR1 reads LNHDA; CDR2 reads SQIVND (reference sequence). The V segment lost 8 bases and the J segment 4 bases; nucleotides outside the gene matches: 19. The CDR3 spans 18 residues. The CDR3 sequence is CASLRRDRQSLATGELFF. The CDR3 DNA reads as TGTGCCAGTCTTCGTCGGGACAGACAATCCCTTGCCACCGGGGAGCTGTTTTTT.